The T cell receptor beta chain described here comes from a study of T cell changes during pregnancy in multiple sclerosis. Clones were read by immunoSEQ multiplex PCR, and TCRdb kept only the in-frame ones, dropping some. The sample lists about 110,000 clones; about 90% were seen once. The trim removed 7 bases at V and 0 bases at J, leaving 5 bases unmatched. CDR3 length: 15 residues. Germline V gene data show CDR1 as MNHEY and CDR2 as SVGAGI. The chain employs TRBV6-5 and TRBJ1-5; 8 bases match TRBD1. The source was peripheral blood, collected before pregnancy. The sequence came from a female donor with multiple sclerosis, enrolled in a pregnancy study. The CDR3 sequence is CASNNRGDSNQPQHF. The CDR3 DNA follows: TGTGCCAGCAACAACAGGGGGGATAGCAATCAGCCCCAGCATTTT.